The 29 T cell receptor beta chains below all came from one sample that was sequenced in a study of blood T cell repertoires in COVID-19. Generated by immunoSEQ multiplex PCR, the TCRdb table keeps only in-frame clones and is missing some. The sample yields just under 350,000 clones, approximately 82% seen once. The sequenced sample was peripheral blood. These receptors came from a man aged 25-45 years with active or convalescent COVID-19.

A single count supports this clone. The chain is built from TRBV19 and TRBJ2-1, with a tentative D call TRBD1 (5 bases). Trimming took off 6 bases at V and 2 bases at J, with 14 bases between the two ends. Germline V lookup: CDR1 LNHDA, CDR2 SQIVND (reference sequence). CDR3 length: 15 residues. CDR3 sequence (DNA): TGTGCCAGTAGAAGCAGGGTAACGGCCTACAATGAGCAGTTCTTC. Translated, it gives CASRSRVTAYNEQFF. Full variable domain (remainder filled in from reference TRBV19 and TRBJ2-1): DGGITQSPKYLFRKEGQNVTLSCEQNLNHDAMYWYRQDPGQGLRLIYYSQIVNDFQKGDIAEGYSVSREKKESFPLTVTSAQKNPTAFYLCASRSRVTAYNEQFFGPGTRLTVL.

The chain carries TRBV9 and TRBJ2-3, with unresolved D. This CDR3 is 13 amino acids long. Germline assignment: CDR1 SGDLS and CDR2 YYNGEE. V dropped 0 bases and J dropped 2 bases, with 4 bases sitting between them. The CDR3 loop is CASSVGHTDTQYF. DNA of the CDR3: TGTGCCAGCAGCGTAGGGCACACAGATACGCAGTATTTT.

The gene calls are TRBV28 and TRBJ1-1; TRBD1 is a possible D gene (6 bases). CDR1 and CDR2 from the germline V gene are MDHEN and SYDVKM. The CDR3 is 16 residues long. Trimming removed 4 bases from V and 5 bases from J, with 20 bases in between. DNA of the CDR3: TGTGCCAGCAGTTCATCACTCAGGGGTGAGGGGACTGAAGCTTTCTTT. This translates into CASSSSLRGEGTEAFF.

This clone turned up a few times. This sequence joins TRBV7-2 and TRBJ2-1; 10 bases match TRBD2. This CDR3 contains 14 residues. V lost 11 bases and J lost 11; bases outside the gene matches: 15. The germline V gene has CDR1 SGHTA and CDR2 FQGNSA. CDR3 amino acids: CAANRGLAGAQQFF. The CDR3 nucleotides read TGTGCCGCAAACCGGGGGCTAGCGGGGGCTCAGCAGTTCTTC.

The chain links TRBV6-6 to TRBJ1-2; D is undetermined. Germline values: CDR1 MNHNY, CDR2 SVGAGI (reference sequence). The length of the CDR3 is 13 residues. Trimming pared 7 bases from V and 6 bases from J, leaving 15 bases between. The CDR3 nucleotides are TGTGCCAGCACCATGGGCCCAGTCGATGGCTACACCTTC. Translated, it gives CASTMGPVDGYTF.

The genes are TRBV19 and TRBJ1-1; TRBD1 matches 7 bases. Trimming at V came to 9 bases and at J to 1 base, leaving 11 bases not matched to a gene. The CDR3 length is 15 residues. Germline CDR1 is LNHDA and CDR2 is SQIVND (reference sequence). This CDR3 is CASRLIPGGNTEAFF. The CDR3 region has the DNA TGTGCCAGCCGCTTGATCCCAGGGGGGAACACTGAAGCTTTCTTT.

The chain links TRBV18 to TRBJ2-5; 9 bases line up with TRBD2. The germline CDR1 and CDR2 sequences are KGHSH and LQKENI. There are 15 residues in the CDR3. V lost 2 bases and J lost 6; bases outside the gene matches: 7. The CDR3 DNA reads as TGTGCCAGCTCACCAGCAATAGCGGGAGTGCAGACCCAGTACTTC. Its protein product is CASSPAIAGVQTQYF.

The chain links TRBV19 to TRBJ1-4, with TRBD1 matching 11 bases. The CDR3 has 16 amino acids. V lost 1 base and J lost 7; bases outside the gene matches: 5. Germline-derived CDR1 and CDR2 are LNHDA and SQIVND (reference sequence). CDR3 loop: CASSIGLGTGGEKLFF. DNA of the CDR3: TGTGCCAGTAGTATAGGTCTTGGGACAGGGGGTGAAAAACTGTTTTTT.

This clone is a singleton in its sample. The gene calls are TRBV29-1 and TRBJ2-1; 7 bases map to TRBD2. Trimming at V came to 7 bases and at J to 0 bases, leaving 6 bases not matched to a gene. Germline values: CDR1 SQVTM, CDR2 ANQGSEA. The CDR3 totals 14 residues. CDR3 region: CSASSGSSYNEQFF. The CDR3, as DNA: TGCAGCGCCTCTAGCGGAAGCTCCTACAATGAGCAGTTCTTC.

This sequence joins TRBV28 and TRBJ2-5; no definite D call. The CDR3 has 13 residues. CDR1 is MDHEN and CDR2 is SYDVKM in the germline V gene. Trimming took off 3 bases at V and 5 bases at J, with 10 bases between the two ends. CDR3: CASSLVAHETQYF. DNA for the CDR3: TGTGCCAGCAGTTTGGTAGCCCACGAGACCCAGTACTTC.

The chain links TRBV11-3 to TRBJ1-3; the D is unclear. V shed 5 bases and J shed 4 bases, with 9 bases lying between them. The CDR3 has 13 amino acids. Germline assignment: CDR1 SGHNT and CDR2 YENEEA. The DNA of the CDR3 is TGTGCCAGCAGCCAAATGACAGGAAACACCATATATTTT. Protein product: CASSQMTGNTIYF.

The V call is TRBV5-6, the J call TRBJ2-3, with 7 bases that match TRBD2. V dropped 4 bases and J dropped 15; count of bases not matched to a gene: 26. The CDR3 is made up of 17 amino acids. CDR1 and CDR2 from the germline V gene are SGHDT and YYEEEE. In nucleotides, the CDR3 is TGTGCCAGCAGCCCTCCCCGGAAGCGGGGAGGCCTCCCATCGGTCTATTTT. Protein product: CASSPPRKRGGLPSVYF.

CDR3 loop: CASSLAKQGFSYEQYF. The CDR3 region has the DNA TGTGCCAGCAGCTTAGCGAAACAGGGGTTCTCCTACGAGCAGTACTTC. The genes are TRBV7-8 and TRBJ2-7, with 7 bases identical to TRBD1. The germline V gene has CDR1 SGHVS and CDR2 FQNEAQ. The CDR3 totals 16 residues. The junction had 5 bases not matched to a gene; V was cut back by 0 bases and J by 0 bases.

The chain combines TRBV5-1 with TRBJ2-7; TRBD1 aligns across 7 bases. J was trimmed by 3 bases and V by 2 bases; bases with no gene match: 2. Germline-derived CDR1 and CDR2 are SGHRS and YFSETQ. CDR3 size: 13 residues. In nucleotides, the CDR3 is TGCGCCAGCAGCTTCGGACAGGACTACGAGCAGTACTTC. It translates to CASSFGQDYEQYF.

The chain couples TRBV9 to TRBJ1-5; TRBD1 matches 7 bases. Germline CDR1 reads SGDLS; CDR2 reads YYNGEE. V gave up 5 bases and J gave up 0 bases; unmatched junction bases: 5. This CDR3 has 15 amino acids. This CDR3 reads CASSTGENSNQPQHF. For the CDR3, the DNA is TGTGCCAGCAGTACAGGGGAAAATAGCAATCAGCCCCAGCATTTT.

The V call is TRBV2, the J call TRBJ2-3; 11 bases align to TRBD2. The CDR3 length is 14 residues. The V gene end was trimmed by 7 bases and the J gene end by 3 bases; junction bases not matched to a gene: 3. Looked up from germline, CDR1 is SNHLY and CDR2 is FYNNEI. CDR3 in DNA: TGTGCCAGCAATTTAGCGGGGGGGACAGATACGCAGTATTTT. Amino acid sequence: CASNLAGGTDTQYF.

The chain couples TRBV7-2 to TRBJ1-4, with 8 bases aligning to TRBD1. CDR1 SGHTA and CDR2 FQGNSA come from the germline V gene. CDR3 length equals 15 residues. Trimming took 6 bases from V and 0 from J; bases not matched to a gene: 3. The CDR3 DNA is TGTGCCAGCAGATTGGGACAGGCAACTAATGAAAAACTGTTTTTT. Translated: CASRLGQATNEKLFF.

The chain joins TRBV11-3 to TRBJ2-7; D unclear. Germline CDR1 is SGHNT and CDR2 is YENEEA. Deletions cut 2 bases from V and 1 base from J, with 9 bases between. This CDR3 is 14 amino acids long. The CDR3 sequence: CASSLLAQSYEQYF. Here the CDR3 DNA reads TGTGCCAGCAGCTTACTGGCTCAATCCTACGAGCAGTACTTC.

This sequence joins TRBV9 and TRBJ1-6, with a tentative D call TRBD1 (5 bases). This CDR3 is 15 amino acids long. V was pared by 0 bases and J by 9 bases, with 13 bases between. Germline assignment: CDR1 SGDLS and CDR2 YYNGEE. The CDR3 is CASSVEGGEGSPLHF. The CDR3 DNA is TGTGCCAGCAGCGTAGAGGGAGGGGAGGGTTCACCCCTCCACTTT.

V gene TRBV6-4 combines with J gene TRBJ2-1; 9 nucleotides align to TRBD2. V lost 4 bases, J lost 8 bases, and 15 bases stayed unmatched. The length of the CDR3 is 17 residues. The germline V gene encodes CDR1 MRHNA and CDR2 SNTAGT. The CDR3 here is CASSVLLSGSIEYEQFF. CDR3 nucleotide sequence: TGTGCCAGCAGTGTCCTCCTTAGCGGGAGTATAGAGTATGAGCAGTTCTTC.

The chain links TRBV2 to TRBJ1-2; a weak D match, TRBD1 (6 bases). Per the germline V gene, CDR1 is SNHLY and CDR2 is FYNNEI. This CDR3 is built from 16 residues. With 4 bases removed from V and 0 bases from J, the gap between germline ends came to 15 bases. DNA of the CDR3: TGTGCCAGCAGTGCTCGCTGGGACACCTCTAACTATGGCTACACCTTC. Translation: CASSARWDTSNYGYTF. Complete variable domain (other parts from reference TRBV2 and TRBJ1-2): EPEVTQTPSHQVTQMGQEVILRCVPISNHLYFYWYRQILGQKVEFLVSFYNNEISEKSEIFDDQFSVERPDGSNFTLKIRSTKLEDSAMYFCASSARWDTSNYGYTFGSGTRLTVV.

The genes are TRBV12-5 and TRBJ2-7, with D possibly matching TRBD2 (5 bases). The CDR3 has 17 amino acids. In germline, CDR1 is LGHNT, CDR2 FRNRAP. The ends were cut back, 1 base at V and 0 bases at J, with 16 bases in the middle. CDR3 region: CASGLGLPGKSSYEQYF. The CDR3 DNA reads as TGTGCTAGTGGTTTGGGGCTTCCGGGGAAGAGCTCCTACGAGCAGTACTTC.

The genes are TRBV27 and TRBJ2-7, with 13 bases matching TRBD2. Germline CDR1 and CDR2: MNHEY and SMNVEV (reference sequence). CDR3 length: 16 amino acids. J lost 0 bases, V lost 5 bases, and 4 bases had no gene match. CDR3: CASSRLAGGSSYEQYF. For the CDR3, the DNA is TGTGCCAGCAGTAGACTAGCGGGGGGCAGCTCCTACGAGCAGTACTTC.

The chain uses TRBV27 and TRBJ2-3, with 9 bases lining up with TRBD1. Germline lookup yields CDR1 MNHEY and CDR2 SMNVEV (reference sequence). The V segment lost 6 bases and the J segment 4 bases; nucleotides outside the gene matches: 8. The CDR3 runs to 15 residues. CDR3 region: CASSFGTGPPDTQYF. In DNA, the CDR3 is TGTGCCAGCAGCTTCGGGACAGGGCCCCCAGATACGCAGTATTTT.

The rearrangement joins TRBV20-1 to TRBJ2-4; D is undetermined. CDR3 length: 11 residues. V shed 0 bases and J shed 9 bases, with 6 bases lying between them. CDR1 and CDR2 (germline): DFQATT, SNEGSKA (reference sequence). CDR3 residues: CSARDLGIQYF. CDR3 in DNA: TGCAGTGCTAGAGATCTAGGCATTCAGTACTTC.

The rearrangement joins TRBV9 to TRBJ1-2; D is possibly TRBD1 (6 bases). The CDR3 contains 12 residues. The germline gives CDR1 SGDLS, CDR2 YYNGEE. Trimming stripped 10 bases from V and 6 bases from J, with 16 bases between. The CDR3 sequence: CARGGSWDGYTF. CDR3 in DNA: TGTGCCCGGGGGGGCTCCTGGGATGGCTACACCTTC.

The CDR3, as DNA: TGTGCCAGCAGTCCTCAACTAACAGGGGGCTGGGCCAAAAACATTCAGTACTTC. Residues: CASSPQLTGGWAKNIQYF. The chain joins TRBV27 to TRBJ2-4, with TRBD1 matching over 9 bases. The CDR3 loop spans 18 amino acids. With 5 bases clipped from V and 1 base from J, the junction kept 12 bases outside the gene matches. From germline, CDR1 is MNHEY and CDR2 SMNVEV (reference sequence).

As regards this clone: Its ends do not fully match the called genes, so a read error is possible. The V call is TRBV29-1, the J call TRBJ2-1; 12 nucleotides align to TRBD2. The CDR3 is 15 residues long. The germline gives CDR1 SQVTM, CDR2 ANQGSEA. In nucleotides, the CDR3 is TGCAGCGTTGAAGTAACGGAGACTAGCGGGAGCCGTAGAGTCTTC. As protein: CSVEVTETSGSRRVF.

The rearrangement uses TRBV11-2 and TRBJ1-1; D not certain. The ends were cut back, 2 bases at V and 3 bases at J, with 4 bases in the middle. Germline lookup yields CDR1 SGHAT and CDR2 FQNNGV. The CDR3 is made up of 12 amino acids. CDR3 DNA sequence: TGTGCCAGCAGCTTAACGGACACTGAAGCTTTCTTT. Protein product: CASSLTDTEAFF. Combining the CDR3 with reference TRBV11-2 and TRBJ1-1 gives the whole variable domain EAGVAQSPRYKIIEKRQSVAFWCNPISGHATLYWYQQILGQGPKLLIQFQNNGVVDDSQLPKDRFSAERLKGVDSTLKIQPAKLEDSAVYLCASSLTDTEAFFGQGTRLTVV.